A selection of T cell receptor beta chains follows, all from one sample in a study of control samples from healthy donors and cancer patients. Repertoires were generated with immunoSEQ multiplex PCR, while TCRdb's copy carries only in-frame clones and drops some. The sample lists roughly 100,000 clones; 85% to 90% were seen once. The sequencing sample was made of blood. These TCRs come from a woman aged 45-60 years in good health. The CDR3 runs from the conserved cysteine through the conserved F or W.

v_call: TRBV10-3; j_call: TRBJ2-7; cdr3_aa: CAISARDGNEQYF
v_call: TRBV25-1; j_call: TRBJ2-7; cdr3_aa: CASSPGLAGPYEQYF
v_call: TRBV7-2; j_call: TRBJ2-5; cdr3_aa: CASSKLFETQYF
v_call: TRBV18; j_call: TRBJ2-5; cdr3_aa: CASSRGSYEEETQYF
v_call: TRBV18; j_call: TRBJ2-5; cdr3_aa: CASSPAYRESTTQETQYF
v_call: TRBV9; j_call: TRBJ1-1; cdr3_aa: CASSTGGTEAFF
v_call: TRBV7-6; j_call: TRBJ1-1; cdr3_aa: CASSRQGNTEAFF
v_call: TRBV7-3; j_call: TRBJ2-3; cdr3_aa: CASSSFTSRGPDTQYF
v_call: TRBV4-1; j_call: TRBJ2-3; cdr3_aa: CASSLPGLAGGLPSTDTQYF
v_call: TRBV6-2/TRBV6-3; j_call: TRBJ2-1; cdr3_aa: CASSYGQGNEQFF
v_call: TRBV11-2; j_call: TRBJ1-4; cdr3_aa: CASSLDEGPGWEEKLFF
v_call: TRBV28; j_call: TRBJ1-2; cdr3_aa: CATESSGAHYGYTF
v_call: TRBV29-1; j_call: TRBJ2-3; cdr3_aa: CSGILGYPSNTQYF
v_call: TRBV11-2; j_call: TRBJ2-2; cdr3_aa: CASSPVNVGRTGELFF
v_call: TRBV21-1; j_call: TRBJ2-7; cdr3_aa: CASILAGGPIGNEQYF
v_call: TRBV2; j_call: TRBJ1-2; cdr3_aa: CASSERGGYTF
v_call: TRBV12-3/TRBV12-4; j_call: TRBJ2-1; cdr3_aa: CASSWGGAKFF
v_call: TRBV5-1; j_call: TRBJ2-7; cdr3_aa: CASSFGDTTYEQYF
v_call: TRBV28; j_call: TRBJ2-7; cdr3_aa: CASSLVLYEQYF
v_call: TRBV12-3/TRBV12-4; j_call: TRBJ1-2; cdr3_aa: CASRASGSRGYTF
v_call: TRBV5-1; j_call: TRBJ2-2; cdr3_aa: CASSDRTGDGELFF
v_call: TRBV5-5; j_call: TRBJ1-6; cdr3_aa: CASSPPPSTTGWHSPLHF
v_call: TRBV6-1; j_call: TRBJ2-2; cdr3_aa: CASSDRNGELFF
v_call: TRBV28; j_call: TRBJ2-1; cdr3_aa: CASSSAGLGINNEQFF
v_call: TRBV29-1; j_call: TRBJ2-2; cdr3_aa: CSVEAPWKGNTGELFF
v_call: TRBV28; j_call: TRBJ2-4; cdr3_aa: CASSVPGLAGGAKNIQYF
v_call: TRBV19; j_call: TRBJ1-1; cdr3_aa: CASSPMDLWNTEAFF
v_call: TRBV3-1/TRBV3-2; j_call: TRBJ2-1; cdr3_aa: CASSHPAPLNNEQFF
v_call: TRBV27; j_call: TRBJ1-5; cdr3_aa: CASSLTSGTGGKSQPQHF
v_call: TRBV5-1; j_call: TRBJ1-3; cdr3_aa: CASSWDGADRSGNTIYF
v_call: TRBV7-6; j_call: TRBJ2-3; cdr3_aa: CASSLVFVGRLGDTQYF
v_call: TRBV15; j_call: TRBJ2-5; cdr3_aa: CATSSGLAGGQETQYF
v_call: TRBV15; j_call: TRBJ1-2; cdr3_aa: CATSRGMGERDGYTF
v_call: TRBV29-1; j_call: TRBJ1-4; cdr3_aa: CSVRADGLEKLFF
v_call: TRBV29-1; j_call: TRBJ2-7; cdr3_aa: CSVEFGTGGYEQYF
v_call: TRBV9; j_call: TRBJ1-2; cdr3_aa: CASSVGGPNYGYTF
v_call: TRBV19; j_call: TRBJ2-1; cdr3_aa: CASRGGVDEQFF
v_call: TRBV18; j_call: TRBJ2-5; cdr3_aa: CASSPPGSIQETQYF
v_call: TRBV7-9; j_call: TRBJ1-1; cdr3_aa: CASSRGTGNTEAFF
v_call: TRBV7-2; j_call: TRBJ1-1; cdr3_aa: CASRRDRRNTEAFF
v_call: TRBV12-3/TRBV12-4; j_call: TRBJ2-1; cdr3_aa: CASRRTSHNEQFF
v_call: TRBV7-2; j_call: TRBJ1-3; cdr3_aa: CASSQLQGSGNTIYF
v_call: TRBV4-2; j_call: TRBJ2-6; cdr3_aa: CASSQDWQGAGGANVLTF
v_call: TRBV2; j_call: TRBJ2-7; cdr3_aa: CASVRDRGPYEQYF
v_call: TRBV9; j_call: TRBJ2-2; cdr3_aa: CASSVQGPGELFF